A selection of T cell receptor beta chains follows, all from one sample in a study of blood T cell repertoires in COVID-19. Produced via immunoSEQ multiplex PCR; TCRdb's table is partial and in-frame only. The table lists more than 40,000 clones, roughly 86% of them singletons, with 3.1% in the top ten. The sequenced material came from PBMCs or T cells enriched from blood (not recorded which). The origin of the receptors is a woman aged 50 to 60 who had recovered from COVID-19. CDR3s include the opening cysteine and the closing phenylalanine or tryptophan. D genes are given only for firm matches. Size tells how often a clone was seen (once, few, many) or the class of an expanded clone, and some rows leave it out.

J gene: TRBJ2-5
V gene: TRBV5-4
clone size: -
D gene: TRBD2
CDR3 DNA: TGTGCCAGCAGCTTGTTTAGCGGGGGGGCAGGAGAGACCCAGTACTTC
CDR3 protein: CASSLFSGGAGETQYF

J gene: TRBJ2-2
V gene: TRBV2
clone size: -
D gene: TRBD2
CDR3 DNA: TGTGCCAGCAGGGGACTAGCGGGTCCCGGGGAGCTGTTTTTT
CDR3 protein: CASRGLAGPGELFF

J gene: TRBJ1-3
V gene: TRBV2
clone size: -
D gene: TRBD1
CDR3 DNA: TGTGCCAGCAGTCAGACAGGGGGAGGAAACACCATATATTTT
CDR3 protein: CASSQTGGGNTIYF

J gene: TRBJ1-4
V gene: TRBV6-5
clone size: once
D gene: TRBD1
CDR3 DNA: TGTGCCAGCGGACACGGGACAGGGGTGGAAAAACTGTTTTTT
CDR3 protein: CASGHGTGVEKLFF

J gene: TRBJ2-4
V gene: TRBV18
clone size: -
D gene: -
CDR3 DNA: TGTGCCAGCTCACCACCTTCCCTTCGCGGCTCCACCAAAAACATTCAGTACTTC
CDR3 protein: CASSPPSLRGSTKNIQYF

J gene: TRBJ1-2
V gene: TRBV18
clone size: -
D gene: -
CDR3 DNA: TGTGCCAGCTCACCAGTACAGGGCTCCCATGGCTACACCTTC
CDR3 protein: CASSPVQGSHGYTF

J gene: TRBJ1-2
V gene: TRBV9
clone size: -
D gene: -
CDR3 DNA: TGTGCCAGCAGCGCCAGGGATTTATCTGGCTACACCTTC
CDR3 protein: CASSARDLSGYTF

J gene: TRBJ1-1
V gene: TRBV19
clone size: -
D gene: TRBD1
CDR3 DNA: TGTGCCAGTAGTAACAGGGGCACTGAAGCTTTCTTT
CDR3 protein: CASSNRGTEAFF

J gene: TRBJ1-4
V gene: TRBV28
clone size: once
D gene: -
CDR3 DNA: TGTGCCAGCAGTTCGGCGGGAGGGACTAATGAAAAACTGTTTTTT
CDR3 protein: CASSSAGGTNEKLFF

J gene: TRBJ1-2
V gene: TRBV19
clone size: -
D gene: -
CDR3 DNA: TGTGCCAGTAGTATTTCTGACTATGGCTACACCTTC
CDR3 protein: CASSISDYGYTF

J gene: TRBJ1-2
V gene: TRBV4-3
clone size: -
D gene: -
CDR3 DNA: TGCGCCAGCAGCCAAGATTTCCAATATGGGGCAGGGGCGATTAACTATGGCTACACCTTC
CDR3 protein: CASSQDFQYGAGAINYGYTF